The 14 T cell receptor beta chains below come from one sample, sequenced in a study of CD8 T cells in ankylosing spondylitis. Antigens of these TCRs are unknown. TCRdb ran MiXCR on the 5' RACE reads and lists one entry per CDR3 protein. The sample lists roughly 700,000 distinct CDR3 sequences; roughly 19% were seen once. Study-wide points: Eight highly homologous variants formed a TCR beta motif that appeared characteristic of ankylosing spondylitis blood.

The sample was blood, either unsorted or a sorted T cell fraction (not recorded which). These receptors originate from a male donor with ankylosing spondylitis.

The chain links TRBV3-1 to TRBJ2-4; 11 bases are shared with TRBD2. The CDR3 extends over 17 amino acids. V shed 5 bases, J shed 1 base, and the junction held 7 bases outside the gene matches. The germline V gene has CDR1 LGHDT and CDR2 YNNKEL (reference sequence). In DNA form, the CDR3 reads TGTGCCAGCAGCTTTGGGACTAGCGGACTTGCCAAAAACATTCAGTACTTC. The encoded protein is CASSFGTSGLAKNIQYF.

This clonotype was seen at least ten times. The junction departs from the called germline gene at one end, perhaps through a read error. The chain joins TRBV5-1 to TRBJ1-1; the D gene is possibly TRBD1 (5 bases). The CDR3 contains 11 residues. Germline V gives CDR1 SGHRS, CDR2 YFSETQ. The CDR3 region has the DNA TGTGCCAGCAGCGAGGGGACTGAAGCTTTCTTT. This encodes CASSEGTEAFF.

This clonotype was recorded a few times. V is TRBV20-1 and J is TRBJ2-1, with D perhaps matching TRBD2 (5 bases). Germline V lookup: CDR1 DFQATT, CDR2 SNEGSKA (reference sequence). The CDR3 consists of 15 residues. V lost 6 bases and J 0 bases, leaving 15 bases between the germline ends. CDR3 sequence: CSAWTSRSSYNEQFF. The DNA for the CDR3 is TGCAGTGCATGGACTTCGAGGAGCTCCTACAATGAGCAGTTCTTC.

This clonotype was recorded a few times. The chain recombines TRBV6-2 or TRBV6-3 with TRBJ2-1, with a weak D call TRBD2 (6 bases). V gave up 3 bases and J gave up 3 bases, with 15 bases separating them. Germline V lookup: CDR1 MNHEY, CDR2 SVGEGT. This CDR3 spans 16 amino acids. CDR3 DNA sequence: TGTGCCAGCAGTTATGGAGGGAGGATGTTCTACAATGAGCAGTTCTTC. Translating it yields CASSYGGRMFYNEQFF.

This clonotype was recorded many times. The chain combines TRBV7-9 with TRBJ2-1; D is unresolved. CDR1 and CDR2 from the germline V gene are SEHNR and FQNEAQ (reference sequence). V lost 1 base to trimming and J lost 6 bases, with 10 bases between them. This CDR3 is 14 amino acids long. The CDR3 region has the DNA TGTGCCAGCAGCTTAGTTTGGTCTAGCAATGAGCAGTTCTTC. Amino acids: CASSLVWSSNEQFF. The whole variable domain, filled in from reference TRBV7-9 and TRBJ2-1, reads DTGVSQNPRHKITKRGQNVTFRCDPISEHNRLYWYRQTLGQGPEFLTYFQNEAQLEKSRLLSDRFSAERPKGSFSTLEIQRTEQGDSAMYLCASSLVWSSNEQFFGPGTRLTVL.

V and J are TRBV11-3 and TRBJ2-1, with D hard to call. The V gene's germline CDR1 is SGHNT and CDR2 YENEEA. CDR3 size: 15 residues. V lost 1 base and J 7 bases, leaving 14 bases between the germline ends. The DNA of the CDR3 is TGTGCCAGCAGCTTAGGAGGACCTAGGGCTAATGAGCAGTTCTTC. Its translation is CASSLGGPRANEQFF.

The V gene is TRBV20-1, the J gene TRBJ2-6; D perhaps matches TRBD1 (5 bases). Looked up from germline, CDR1 is DFQATT and CDR2 is SNEGSKA (reference sequence). This CDR3 is 17 amino acids long. V lost 4 bases and J 0 bases, leaving 16 bases between the germline ends. The CDR3 coding sequence is TGCAGTGCTACCTCTCAGGGCTTTCGCTCTGGGGCCAACGTCCTGACTTTC. Translated: CSATSQGFRSGANVLTF.

The rearrangement uses TRBV20-1 and TRBJ2-2; 8 bases map to TRBD2. Per the germline V gene, CDR1 is DFQATT and CDR2 is SNEGSKA (reference sequence). The CDR3 runs to 14 residues. Unmatched junction bases numbered 4, after V lost 7 bases and J lost 0 bases. CDR3 sequence: CSVRGRSNTGELFF. The CDR3 coding sequence is TGCAGTGTGCGCGGGAGGTCGAACACCGGGGAGCTGTTTTTT.

The rearrangement links TRBV20-1 to TRBJ2-6; 10 bases map to TRBD2. CDR1 and CDR2 from the germline V gene are DFQATT and SNEGSKA (reference sequence). J was trimmed by 2 bases and V by 6 bases; bases with no gene match: 7. The CDR3 is 16 residues long. CDR3 DNA: TGCAGTGCCCCGGGGCTAGCGGGAGCTGGGGCCAACGTCCTGACTTTC. This translates into CSAPGLAGAGANVLTF.

This clonotype has only a few counts. The rearrangement joins TRBV2 to TRBJ2-1; 8 positions match TRBD2. CDR3 size: 17 residues. Germline V CDR1 and CDR2: SNHLY, FYNNEI. The junction had 13 bases not matched to a gene; V was cut back by 5 bases and J by 4 bases. CDR3 protein: CASSRHLGGRTYNEQFF. CDR3 DNA sequence: TGTGCCAGCAGTCGCCACCTTGGCGGGAGGACGTACAATGAGCAGTTCTTC.

In this sample, this clonotype turned up a few times. The rearrangement joins TRBV20-1 to TRBJ2-7; D gene uncertain. This CDR3 comprises 13 residues. Between the trimmed V and J ends, which lost 3 bases and 9 bases, there was a span of 18 bases. From germline, CDR1 is DFQATT and CDR2 SNEGSKA (reference sequence). In nucleotides, the CDR3 is TGCAGTGCTAGGACGGTCGCGTCGTGGTCGCAGTACTTC. It yields the protein CSARTVASWSQYF.

The rearrangement links TRBV29-1 to TRBJ2-1; 7 positions match TRBD1. Unmatched junction bases numbered 15, after V lost 7 bases and J lost 0 bases. This CDR3 spans 17 amino acids. Germline V CDR1 and CDR2: SQVTM, ANQGSEA. The CDR3 bases are TGCAGCGCCTGGGACAGTGGTACTCAACGCTCCTACAATGAGCAGTTCTTC. It encodes CSAWDSGTQRSYNEQFF.

This clonotype was observed a handful of times. The CDR3 is CASSQAAGGDTQYF. CDR3 DNA: TGTGCCAGCAGCCAAGCCGCTGGGGGAGATACGCAGTATTTT. The chain uses TRBV3-1 and TRBJ2-3; the D gene could be TRBD1 or TRBD2 (5 bases each). The CDR3 has 14 amino acids. CDR1 and CDR2 from the germline V gene are LGHDT and YNNKEL (reference sequence). V lost 1 base to trimming and J lost 5 bases, with 10 bases between them.

A few counts support this clonotype. The rearrangement uses TRBV2 and TRBJ1-5, with 9 bases matching TRBD1. The germline CDR1 and CDR2 sequences are SNHLY and FYNNEI. Trimming took 2 bases from V and 4 from J; bases not matched to a gene: 3. The CDR3 consists of 15 residues. The CDR3 is CASSEWTGVNQPQHF. The CDR3 bases are TGTGCCAGCAGTGAATGGACAGGGGTAAATCAGCCCCAGCATTTT.